A single sample gave rise to the 7 T cell receptor beta chains below, sequenced in a study of blood T cell repertoires in COVID-19. The data were produced by immunoSEQ multiplex PCR, yet TCRdb's version contains in-frame clones alone and is incomplete. The sample holds a few hundred thousand clones, 92% seen once. Specimen: PBMCs or T cells enriched from blood (not recorded which). Every receptor here comes from a woman aged 25-40 years who had recovered from COVID-19.

This chain links TRBV27 with TRBJ2-7, with TRBD1 matching 10 bases. The CDR3 extends over 15 amino acids. The V gene end was trimmed by 5 bases and the J gene end by 7 bases; junction bases not matched to a gene: 11. CDR1 MNHEY and CDR2 SMNVEV come from the germline V gene (reference sequence). The CDR3 loop reads CASSPQGQGKKEQYF. The CDR3 coding sequence is TGTGCCAGCAGTCCTCAGGGACAGGGGAAAAAGGAGCAGTACTTC.

Only one count was recorded for this clone. The rearrangement links TRBV12-3 or TRBV12-4 to TRBJ2-3, with D perhaps matching TRBD1 (6 bases). The CDR3 consists of 13 residues. Between the trimmed V and J ends, which lost 10 bases and 5 bases, there was a span of 16 bases. Written as DNA, the CDR3 is TGTGCCACCACACAGGGAGATCGAGATACGCAGTATTTT. As protein: CATTQGDRDTQYF.

J is TRBJ2-1 and V is TRBV11-3; 14 nucleotides align to TRBD2. This CDR3 contains 15 residues. The trim removed 5 bases at V and 12 bases at J, leaving 9 bases unmatched. Per the germline V gene, CDR1 is SGHNT and CDR2 is YENEEA. The DNA for the CDR3 is TGTGCCAGCAGCGCGGGACTAGCGGGAGAGCCGGGGCAGTTCTTC. Translation: CASSAGLAGEPGQFF.

About this clone itself: Other DNA variants within this sample encode the same CDR3. J is TRBJ1-5 and V is TRBV28, with 8 positions matching TRBD1. The CDR3 consists of 14 residues. Germline CDR1 reads MDHEN; CDR2 reads SYDVKM. Trimming at V came to 6 bases and at J to 1 base, leaving 2 bases not matched to a gene. The CDR3 DNA reads TGTGCCAGCAGACGGACAGGGAGCAATCAGCCCCAGCATTTT. Protein sequence: CASRRTGSNQPQHF.

V and J are TRBV28 and TRBJ1-1; TRBD1 agrees at 10 bases. Germline-derived CDR1 and CDR2 are MDHEN and SYDVKM. The CDR3 extends over 14 amino acids. V shed 6 bases and J 4 bases; nucleotides not matched to a gene: 5. The CDR3 region is CASSQGQGTTEAFF. The CDR3 coding sequence is TGTGCCAGCAGCCAGGGACAGGGGACCACTGAAGCTTTCTTT. The full variable domain, in which reference TRBV28 and TRBJ1-1 provide the parts outside the CDR3, is DVKVTQSSRYLVKRTGEKVFLECVQDMDHENMFWYRQDPGLGLRLIYFSYDVKMKEKGDIPEGYSVSREKKERFSLILESASTNQTSMYLCASSQGQGTTEAFFGQGTRLTVV.

The genes are TRBV6-5 and TRBJ1-1, with D uncertain. Germline CDR1 and CDR2: MNHEY and SVGAGI. Trimming took off 6 bases at V and 9 bases at J, with 17 bases between the two ends. This CDR3 is built from 13 residues. The CDR3 is CASSPDTEVQAFF. CDR3 DNA: TGTGCCAGCAGCCCCGACACTGAAGTCCAAGCTTTCTTT.

CDR3 nucleotide sequence: TGTGCCAGCAGTGTTAGGTTCGTACTAGCGGGGGCCCGGGGCACCGGGGAGCTGTTTTTT. Protein sequence: CASSVRFVLAGARGTGELFF. The chain employs TRBV6-4 and TRBJ2-2; 11 nucleotides match TRBD2. J gave up 4 bases and V 4 bases, and 17 bases lay outside the gene matches. There are 20 residues in the CDR3. Germline V gene sequence: CDR1 MRHNA, CDR2 SNTAGT.